This TCR beta chain was obtained from a study of shared clonotypes between healthy human individuals. Study-wide context: Each donor's CD8 memory used one plate, CD8 naive two, each CD4 subset three.

Replicate PCRs run on sorted subsets employed 200 ng DNA, roughly 30,000 T cell genomes. In the source study's methods: ImmunoSEQ supplied junction-only sequences lacking quality scores, so filtering was different. Data came from immunoSEQ multiplex PCR; TCRdb stores just in-frame clones and leaves some out. The D gene and trimming were derived from the DNA, and the V and J assignments and clone size from that table. The profile shows 2,500,000 or so clones, about 92% of them singletons. Regarding the study as a whole: Richness estimates generally favored naive over memory subsets.

Remarks on this clone: Its antigen is not identified.

The CDR3 contains 15 residues. The source of this sequence is a young man in good health. Sample: naive CD4+ T cells sorted from blood. Subset specified: CD45RA+ positively selected. This chain links TRBV21-1 with TRBJ2-5; the table's D gene call, TRBD2, was not cross checked with the DNA. TRBV21-1 is a pseudogene locus. The CDR3 reads CASIPGLAGLGTQYF. In DNA, the CDR3 is TGTGCCAGCATCCCCGGACTAGCGGGACTCGGGACCCAGTACTTC.